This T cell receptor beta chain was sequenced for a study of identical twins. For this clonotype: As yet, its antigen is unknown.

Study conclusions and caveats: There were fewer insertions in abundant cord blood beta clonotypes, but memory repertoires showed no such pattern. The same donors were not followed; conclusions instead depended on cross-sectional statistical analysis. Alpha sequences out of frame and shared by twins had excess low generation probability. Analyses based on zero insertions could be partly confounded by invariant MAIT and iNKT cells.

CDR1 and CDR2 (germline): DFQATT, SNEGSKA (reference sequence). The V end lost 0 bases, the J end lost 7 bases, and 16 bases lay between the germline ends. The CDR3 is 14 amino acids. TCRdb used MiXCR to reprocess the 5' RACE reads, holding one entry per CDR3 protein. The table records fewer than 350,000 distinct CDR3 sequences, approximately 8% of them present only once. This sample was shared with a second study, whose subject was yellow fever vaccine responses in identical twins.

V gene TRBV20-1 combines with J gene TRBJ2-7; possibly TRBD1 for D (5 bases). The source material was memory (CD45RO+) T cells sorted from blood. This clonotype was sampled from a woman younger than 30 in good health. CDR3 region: CSARDRRGSGEQYV. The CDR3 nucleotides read TGCAGTGCTAGAGATCGAAGGGGCAGTGGGGAGCAGTACGTC.